A selection of T cell receptor beta chains follows, all from one sample in a study of T cell repertoires and HLA-DP antigens. Assay: immunoSEQ multiplex PCR; the TCRdb copy retains only in-frame clones and omits some. The sample yields over 100,000 clones, over 90% seen once. The antigens for these receptors are not known. The sample comprised CD4+ T cells from PBMCs. These TCRs come from a woman between 18 and 29 years old in good health and CMV-seronegative. Both conserved end residues are part of each CDR3. Each record gives: clone size, V gene, D gene, J gene, CDR3 protein, CDR3 DNA. D genes are given only for firm matches. Clone sizes are given selectively: once, few, many, or a class where the clone is expanded.

.	TRBV5-5	TRBD1	TRBJ2-5	CASSPGQAQETQYF	TGTGCCAGCAGCCCGGGACAGGCGCAAGAGACCCAGTACTTC
few	TRBV30	.	TRBJ2-7	CAWSLQGPYEQYF	TGTGCCTGGAGTTTACAGGGCCCTTACGAGCAGTACTTC
.	TRBV5-1	TRBD1	TRBJ2-5	CASSKRQGATQYF	TGCGCCAGCAGTAAAAGACAGGGTGCGACCCAGTACTTC
once	TRBV7-3	TRBD2	TRBJ2-5	CASSLTSGSQETQYF	TGTGCCAGCAGCTTGACTAGCGGAAGCCAAGAGACCCAGTACTTC
.	TRBV11-3	.	TRBJ2-5	CASSFERETQYF	TGTGCCAGCAGCTTTGAAAGGGAGACCCAGTACTTC
.	TRBV28	TRBD1	TRBJ1-3	CASRPFTGAPGNTIYF	TGTGCCAGCAGACCATTCACAGGGGCTCCTGGAAACACCATATATTTT
.	TRBV14	TRBD2	TRBJ2-2	CASSQESSTSGYTGELFF	TGTGCCAGCAGCCAAGAATCTTCGACTAGCGGGTACACCGGGGAGCTGTTTTTT
.	TRBV25-1	TRBD1	TRBJ2-7	CASRGQGAPYEQYF	TGTGCCAGCAGGGGACAGGGGGCCCCCTACGAGCAGTACTTC
.	TRBV28	TRBD1	TRBJ2-5	CASQTGAGRTQYF	TGTGCCAGCCAAACAGGGGCCGGCCGGACCCAGTACTTC
once	TRBV7-2	.	TRBJ1-2	CASSLGGSGYGYTF	TGTGCCAGCAGCTTAGGGGGGTCGGGTTATGGCTACACCTTC
.	TRBV5-6	TRBD1	TRBJ1-3	CASSFPGQAYGTSGNTIYF	TGTGCCAGCAGCTTCCCGGGACAGGCTTATGGGACCTCTGGAAACACCATATATTTT
.	TRBV6-6	TRBD2	TRBJ2-1	CASSFRGAYNEQFF	TGTGCCAGCAGTTTCCGGGGGGCCTACAATGAGCAGTTCTTC
.	TRBV25-1	.	TRBJ2-2	CASSDSGQSTGELFF	TGTGCCAGCAGTGATTCCGGACAGAGTACCGGGGAGCTGTTTTTT
.	TRBV4-2	TRBD1	TRBJ2-5	CASSREGQGSQETQYF	TGTGCCAGCAGCCGAGAGGGACAGGGTTCCCAAGAGACCCAGTACTTC
.	TRBV18	TRBD1	TRBJ2-2	CASSPSRGRGTNTGELFF	TGTGCCAGCTCACCATCTCGGGGCAGGGGGACGAACACCGGGGAGCTGTTTTTT
.	TRBV6-6	.	TRBJ1-5	CASSYGTSRPQHF	TGTGCCAGCAGTTACGGGACCTCGAGGCCCCAGCATTTT
once	TRBV6-1	TRBD1	TRBJ1-1	CASRGTGVTEAFF	TGTGCCAGCAGGGGGACAGGTGTTACTGAAGCTTTCTTT